This T cell receptor beta chain was identified in a study of cytomegalovirus exposure and HLA in healthy donors. V dropped 0 bases and J dropped 5 bases, with 8 bases sitting between them. There are 15 residues in the CDR3. Germline CDR1 SGHTA, CDR2 FQGNSA. Amplification used 60 Vbeta primers and 13 Jbeta primers. Sequencing used immunoSEQ multiplex PCR; TCRdb keeps in-frame clones, though not all of them. The table lists fewer than 110,000 clones, approximately 66% of them singletons, with 2.5% to 4% in the top ten. The table lists this clone with a count of one. This clonotype was obtained from a woman aged 45 to 65 in good health and CMV-seronegative. The V gene is TRBV7-2, the J gene TRBJ1-6; TRBD1 is a possible D gene (6 bases). Sequencing input: PBMCs. For the CDR3, the DNA is TGTGCCAGCAGCTTAGCCGCAGGGGATAATTCACCCCTCCACTTT. Protein sequence: CASSLAAGDNSPLHF.